This entry features one TCR beta chain sequence. Original handling: Reference gene primer amplification yielded estimated nucleated cell counts. The assay was immunoSEQ multiplex PCR, and TCRdb's table has in-frame clones only and misses some. D and trimming were read from the DNA, whereas the V and J calls and clone size are those reported in that table. The sample records 150,000 to 200,000 clones, 80% to 90% being singletons. CDR3 size: 12 residues. Deletions cut 6 bases from V and 6 bases from J, with 10 bases between. The data belong to a study of blood T cell repertoires in COVID-19. The sequence derives from a man aged 60 to 75 with acute or convalescent COVID-19. The chain employs TRBV12-3 or TRBV12-4 and TRBJ2-3; unclear D gene. Sequencing was performed on peripheral blood. The CDR3 loop is CASSRWPDTQYF. DNA for the CDR3: TGTGCCAGCAGCCGCTGGCCGGATACGCAGTATTTT.